What follows are 14 T cell receptor beta chains derived from one specimen sequenced in a study of Ad26.COV2.S vaccination and SARS-CoV-2 variants. Treatment indicated: around 19 received Ad26.COV2.S at low or high dose, single or two shots; 5 received placebo; per-sample allocation not given. Material that was analyzed had been drawn on day 63 after the first vaccine or placebo injection. Measured with immunoSEQ multiplex PCR; TCRdb has only the in-frame clones, and not every one. The repertoire holds 350,000 to 450,000 clones, with 92% as singletons. The material sequenced was peripheral blood, taken in a trial of Ad26.COV2.S vaccine versus placebo. Receptors originate from a person aged 18-65 years who received the Ad26.COV2.S COVID-19 vaccine or a placebo.

The chain has TRBV6-6 and TRBJ1-3, with unresolved D. In germline, CDR1 is MNHNY, CDR2 SVGAGI (reference sequence). CDR3 size: 14 residues. V shed 6 bases and J shed 2 bases, with 11 bases lying between them. The CDR3, as DNA: TGTGCCAGCAGCAATTTGGATCCTGGAAACACCATATATTTT. Translated, it gives CASSNLDPGNTIYF.

V gene TRBV18 combines with J gene TRBJ2-3; D possibly corresponds to TRBD1 (5 bases). The length of the CDR3 is 14 residues. Germline loops: CDR1 KGHSH, CDR2 LQKENI. Trimming pared 2 bases from V and 2 bases from J, leaving 8 bases between. The CDR3 region has the DNA TGTGCCAGCTCACCAAACAGGCCCACAGATACGCAGTATTTT. Its protein is CASSPNRPTDTQYF.

This chain uses TRBV7-2 with TRBJ2-3; the D gene is possibly TRBD2 (7 bases). Germline CDR1 SGHTA, CDR2 FQGNSA. The CDR3 totals 16 residues. Trimming pared 0 bases from V and 2 bases from J, leaving 12 bases between. In nucleotides, the CDR3 is TGTGCCAGCAGCTTAGCGGGGGGGCGATACACAGATACGCAGTATTTT. The encoded protein is CASSLAGGRYTDTQYF.

This clone was observed a handful of times. This chain connects TRBV4-1 to TRBJ1-5, with 8 bases lining up with TRBD1. The CDR3 spans 17 residues. The V gene end was trimmed by 4 bases and the J gene end by 0 bases; junction bases not matched to a gene: 8. The V gene's germline CDR1 is MGHRA and CDR2 YSYEKL. The CDR3 coding sequence is TGCGCCAGCAGCCCGGCCGGGACAGGCTATAGCAATCAGCCCCAGCATTTT. Translating gives CASSPAGTGYSNQPQHF.

The chain carries TRBV6-5 and TRBJ1-3; no reliable D call. The CDR3 has 16 residues. Trimming stripped 2 bases from V and 0 bases from J, with 11 bases between. Germline values: CDR1 MNHEY, CDR2 SVGAGI. The chain's CDR3 is CASSYTPRTSGNTIYF. The CDR3 DNA reads as TGTGCCAGCAGTTACACTCCCCGGACCTCTGGAAACACCATATATTTT.

The chain couples TRBV24-1 to TRBJ2-5; the match to TRBD1 covers 7 bases. The trim removed 4 bases at V and 0 bases at J, leaving 7 bases unmatched. The CDR3 contains 16 residues. CDR1 and CDR2 from the germline V gene are KGHDR and SFDVKD. DNA of the CDR3: TGTGCCACCAGTGACCTGACAGGGCTGTACCAAGAGACCCAGTACTTC. Its protein is CATSDLTGLYQETQYF.

The chain employs TRBV15 and TRBJ1-4; D gene uncertain. The germline V gene encodes CDR1 LNHNV and CDR2 YYDKDF (reference sequence). This CDR3 region has 17 residues. Trimming stripped 1 base from V and 3 bases from J, with 15 bases between. The CDR3 region has the DNA TGTGCCACCAGCAGAGTAGTACTAAGTGAACCTAATGAAAAACTGTTTTTT. It codes for CATSRVVLSEPNEKLFF.

This chain uses TRBV27 with TRBJ1-1; possible D gene TRBD1, 5 bases. V shed 5 bases and J shed 8 bases, with 24 bases lying between them. CDR1 and CDR2 (germline): MNHEY, SMNVEV (reference sequence). The CDR3 totals 16 residues. The CDR3 loop reads CASSLIISKDRSEAFF. In DNA, the CDR3 is TGTGCCAGCAGTCTCATCATTTCAAAAGACAGAAGCGAAGCTTTCTTT.

This chain joins TRBV7-2 and TRBJ1-5, with D possibly matching TRBD1 (5 bases). The germline V and J ends were trimmed by 5 bases and 0 bases, with 11 bases remaining between them. This CDR3 has 15 residues. Germline lookup yields CDR1 SGHTA and CDR2 FQGNSA. CDR3 DNA: TGTGCCAGCAGCCTTACAGGTACTAGCAATCAGCCCCAGCATTTT. Encoded protein: CASSLTGTSNQPQHF.

The V and J genes are TRBV30 and TRBJ2-7; TRBD1 matches at 9 bases. Germline V gives CDR1 GTSNPN, CDR2 SVGIG (reference sequence). The CDR3 length is 14 residues. V lost 3 bases, J lost 2 bases, and 5 bases stayed unmatched. CDR3 loop: CAWSQQGATYEQYF. Here the CDR3 DNA reads TGTGCCTGGAGCCAACAGGGGGCGACCTACGAGCAGTACTTC.

V usage is TRBV4-3 and J usage is TRBJ1-6; D not certain. V lost 0 bases and J 0 bases, leaving 15 bases between the germline ends. The CDR3 contains 19 residues. CDR1 and CDR2 (germline): LGHNA, YSLEER. This CDR3 reads CASSQDLVVRSSYNSPLHF. CDR3 bases: TGCGCCAGCAGCCAAGATCTTGTGGTGAGGAGCTCCTATAATTCACCCCTCCACTTT.

The gene calls are TRBV12-3 or TRBV12-4 and TRBJ2-7; TRBD2 is a possible D gene (5 bases). This CDR3 spans 13 amino acids. Trimming removed 1 base at V and 6 bases at J, with 10 bases between. The CDR3 coding sequence is TGTGCCAGCAGTTTAGATTCGGGAATCGAGCAGTACTTC. Encoded protein: CASSLDSGIEQYF.

Notes on this clone: Being one base from a much bigger clone, this may be a read error. The chain carries TRBV7-9 and TRBJ1-1, with D uncertain. V lost 3 bases, J lost 1 base, and 6 bases lay in between. The CDR3 is 13 residues long. CDR1 and CDR2 from the germline V gene are SEHNR and FQNEAQ (reference sequence). The CDR3 DNA follows: TGTGCCAGCAGCTTCCAGGAGAACACTGAAGCTTTCTTT. Protein sequence: CASSFQENTEAFF.

This sequence joins TRBV12-3 or TRBV12-4 and TRBJ1-3; tentative D call: TRBD1 (6 bases). V lost 5 bases, J lost 14 bases, and 13 bases lay in between. The CDR3 loop spans 11 amino acids. CDR3 region: CASSNTGILYF. The CDR3 DNA sequence: TGTGCCAGCAGTAATACAGGGATCCTATATTTT.